The 11 T cell receptor beta chains below were found in one sample sequenced in a study of cytomegalovirus exposure and HLA in healthy donors. The PCR had 60 Vbeta and 13 Jbeta primers. TCRdb's table, derived via immunoSEQ multiplex PCR, lists solely in-frame clones and lacks some. The data show roughly 150,000 clones, 75% to 80% seen once. Sequencing was carried out using PBMCs. The receptors come from a woman in her twenties or thirties in good health and CMV-seronegative.

This chain connects TRBV18 to TRBJ2-5; possibly TRBD2 for D (5 bases). Germline V gene sequence: CDR1 KGHSH, CDR2 LQKENI. Deletions cut 3 bases from V and 2 bases from J, with 13 bases between. This CDR3 is 15 amino acids long. The CDR3 sequence: CASSPLDRGQETQYF. CDR3 sequence (DNA): TGTGCCAGCTCACCTCTCGACCGGGGACAAGAGACCCAGTACTTC. Filled out from reference TRBV18 and TRBJ2-5, the complete variable domain reads NAGVMQNPRHLVRRRGQEARLRCSPMKGHSHVYWYRQLPEEGLKFMVYLQKENIIDESGMPKERFSAEFPKEGPSILRIQQVVRGDSAAYFCASSPLDRGQETQYFGPGTRLLVL.

The chain is built from TRBV10-3 and TRBJ1-3; 7 positions match TRBD1. V lost 2 bases to trimming and J lost 0 bases; unmatched junction nucleotides: 4. Germline V gene data show CDR1 as ENHRY and CDR2 as SYGVKD. The CDR3 loop spans 16 amino acids. The CDR3 nucleotides are TGTGCCATCAGTGAGAGGGGACAGAGCTCTGGAAACACCATATATTTT. This translates into CAISERGQSSGNTIYF.

In its sample, this clone was seen once. The V gene is TRBV4-1, the J gene TRBJ1-3; tentatively, D is TRBD1 (5 bases). The CDR3 is 19 residues long. With 0 bases removed from V and 0 bases from J, the gap between germline ends came to 18 bases. Germline V gene lookup returns CDR1 MGHRA and CDR2 YSYEKL. CDR3 amino acids: CASSQEGGASFASGNTIYF. The DNA for the CDR3 is TGCGCCAGCAGCCAAGAGGGGGGTGCCAGCTTTGCCTCTGGAAACACCATATATTTT.

The rearrangement links TRBV5-1 to TRBJ2-7, with 11 bases matching TRBD1. The ends lost 0 bases at V and 2 bases at J; junction bases unmatched: 4. This CDR3 comprises 16 residues. The germline V gene encodes CDR1 SGHRS and CDR2 YFSETQ. In DNA form, the CDR3 reads TGCGCCAGCAGCTTGGCCGGGACAGGGGGGACCTACGAGCAGTACTTC. It specifies CASSLAGTGGTYEQYF. Variable domain in full (rest from reference TRBV5-1 and TRBJ2-7): KAGVTQTPRYLIKTRGQQVTLSCSPISGHRSVSWYQQTPGQGLQFLFEYFSETQRNKGNFPGRFSGRQFSNSRSEMNVSTLELGDSALYLCASSLAGTGGTYEQYFGPGTRLTVT.

The chain is built from TRBV16 and TRBJ1-5; no clear D. The CDR3 sequence is 16 residues long. Looked up from germline, CDR1 is KGHSY and CDR2 is FQNENV. V lost 0 bases to trimming and J lost 0 bases, with 9 bases between them. For the CDR3, the DNA is TGTGCCAGCAGCCAATCGACCAGGAATAGCAATCAGCCCCAGCATTTT. Encoded protein: CASSQSTRNSNQPQHF. Together with reference TRBV16 and TRBJ1-5, the CDR3 gives the full variable domain: GEEVAQTPKHLVRGEGQKAKLYCAPIKGHSYVFWYQQVLKNEFKFLISFQNENVFDETGMPKERFSAKCLPNSPCSLEIQATKLEDSAVYFCASSQSTRNSNQPQHFGDGTRLSIL.

Only a few counts were recorded for this clone. The chain uses TRBV9 and TRBJ2-7, with D possibly TRBD2 on 7 matching bases. Germline V gene lookup returns CDR1 SGDLS and CDR2 YYNGEE. Trimming pared 0 bases from V and 2 bases from J, leaving 9 bases between. This CDR3 comprises 14 residues. The CDR3 nucleotides read TGTGCCAGCAGCGTAGAGGGGGGGGCCTACGAGCAGTACTTC. Residues: CASSVEGGAYEQYF.

The chain recombines TRBV28 with TRBJ1-2; 9 bases agree with TRBD1. The CDR3 length is 16 residues. Losses at the gene ends were 2 bases for V and 2 bases for J; bases not matched to a gene: 6. CDR1 is MDHEN and CDR2 is SYDVKM in the germline V gene. CDR3 coding DNA: TGTGCCAGCAGTTTAGAGGGACAGGGCTTAAACTATGGCTACACCTTC. Translating gives CASSLEGQGLNYGYTF.

The gene calls are TRBV6-4 and TRBJ2-3, with D possibly being TRBD2 (5 bases). Trimming removed 4 bases from V and 1 base from J, with 9 bases in between. CDR1 MRHNA and CDR2 SNTAGT come from the germline V gene. There are 14 residues in the CDR3. The CDR3 nucleotides are TGTGCCAGCAGTGCGAATAGCGGCACAGATACGCAGTATTTT. It specifies CASSANSGTDTQYF.

This sequence joins TRBV30 and TRBJ1-1, with D possibly being TRBD1 (5 bases). The V end lost 3 bases, the J end lost 8 bases, and 16 bases lay between the germline ends. Germline CDR1 is GTSNPN and CDR2 is SVGIG (reference sequence). The CDR3 covers 13 residues. CDR3 loop: CAWRNPAGDEAFF. CDR3 coding DNA: TGTGCCTGGAGGAACCCCGCGGGGGACGAAGCTTTCTTT. The whole variable domain, remainder taken from reference TRBV30 and TRBJ1-1, is SQTIHQWPATLVQPVGSPLSLECTVEGTSNPNLYWYRQAAGRGLQLLFYSVGIGQISSEVPQNLSASRPQDRQFILSSKKLLLSDSGFYLCAWRNPAGDEAFFGQGTRLTVV.

This chain uses TRBV6-5 with TRBJ2-1; D unresolved. The CDR3 has 15 amino acids. Trimming shortened V by 0 bases and J by 6 bases, and 12 bases separated the two germline ends. Germline V gene sequence: CDR1 MNHEY, CDR2 SVGAGI. In DNA form, the CDR3 reads TGTGCCAGCAGTTACTCCCTCCTAAATCCCAATGAGCAGTTCTTC. It encodes CASSYSLLNPNEQFF.

In this sample, this clone turned up once. One end of the junction does not line up with germline, which may come from a read error. The chain links TRBV7-7 to TRBJ2-3, with D possibly being TRBD1 (6 bases). The CDR3 length is 15 residues. Germline V CDR1 and CDR2: SSHAT, FNYEAQ (reference sequence). This chain's CDR3 is CASSLEGGIADTQYF. CDR3 DNA: TGTGCTAGCAGCCTCGAAGGGGGTATAGCAGATACGCAGTATTTT.